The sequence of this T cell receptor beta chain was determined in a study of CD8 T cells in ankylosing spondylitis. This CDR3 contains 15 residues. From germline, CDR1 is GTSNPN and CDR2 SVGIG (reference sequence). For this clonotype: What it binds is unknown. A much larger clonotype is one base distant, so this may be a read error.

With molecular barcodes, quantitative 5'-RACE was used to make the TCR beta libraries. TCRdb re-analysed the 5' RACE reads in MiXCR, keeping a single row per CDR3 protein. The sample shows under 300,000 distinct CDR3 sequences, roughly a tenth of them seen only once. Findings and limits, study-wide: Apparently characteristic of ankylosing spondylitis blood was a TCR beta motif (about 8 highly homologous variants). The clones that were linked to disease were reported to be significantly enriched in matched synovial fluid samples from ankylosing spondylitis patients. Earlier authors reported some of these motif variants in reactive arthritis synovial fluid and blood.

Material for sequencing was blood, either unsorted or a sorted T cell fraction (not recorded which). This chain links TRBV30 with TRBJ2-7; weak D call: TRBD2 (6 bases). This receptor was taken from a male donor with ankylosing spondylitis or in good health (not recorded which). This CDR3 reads CPWSVRGAGYSEQYF. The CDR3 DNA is TGTCCCTGGAGTGTACGCGGGGCAGGGTATTCCGAGCAGTACTTC.